These 8 T cell receptor beta chains came from one sample sequenced in a study of T-cell memory formation after mild COVID-19 (dated by TCRdb to the early 2020s). Library prep was done by 5' RACE. Sequencing took place on an Illumina NovaSeq 6000. TCRdb's own reprocessing of the public reads used fastp at Q25 and MiXCR and kept productive beta chains. CDR3 protein duplicates are merged, each entry listing the most common genes and DNA. In all, the sample holds roughly 320,000 distinct CDR3 sequences, and around 30% of those were seen once. The biggest ten clones account for roughly 14% of the sample. The specimen was PBMCs or a T cell subset sorted from them (not recorded which). These receptors were collected from an adult woman who had mild COVID-19 (a few samples of this study predate the infection). The sample titles of this study are shuffled in the database, so cell type and time point are left out; the donor was told from shared clones.

This clonotype has at least ten counts. This chain connects TRBV7-9 to TRBJ2-7, with D possibly TRBD1 on 5 matching bases. Germline V gene sequence: CDR1 SEHNR, CDR2 FQNEAQ (reference sequence). The CDR3 sequence is 12 residues long. V gave up 6 bases and J gave up 6 bases, with 12 bases separating them. The CDR3 nucleotides read TGTGCCAGCAGTATAGGGGTAGCCGAGCAGTACTTC. This translates into CASSIGVAEQYF.

The CDR3 DNA is TGTGCCAGCAGTTTATACCAGGACACTGAAGCTTTCTTT. Its translation: CASSLYQDTEAFF. V and J are TRBV12-3 or TRBV12-4 and TRBJ1-1; unclear D gene. This CDR3 has 13 residues. The V gene lost 2 bases and the J gene lost 3 bases, with 7 bases spanning the gap.

This clonotype appeared a few times. The chain has TRBV29-1 and TRBJ2-7; 9 bases match TRBD2. Germline loops: CDR1 SQVTM, CDR2 ANQGSEA. The trim removed 3 bases at V and 7 bases at J, leaving 16 bases unmatched. The CDR3 covers 16 residues. The CDR3 DNA follows: TGCAGCGTTGATCGCGTATCTGCGGGGGGGCCGGGGGAGCAGTACTTC. Translation gives CSVDRVSAGGPGEQYF.

The chain joins TRBV12-3 or TRBV12-4 to TRBJ2-7; D remains unclear. Trimming left V 3 bases short and J 1 base short, with 4 bases between. The CDR3 length is 12 residues. Here the CDR3 DNA reads TGTGCCAGCAGTTTTCGGTCCTACGAGCAGTACTTC. This gives the protein CASSFRSYEQYF.

This chain links TRBV12-3 or TRBV12-4 with TRBJ2-5, with 10 nucleotides matching TRBD2. J was trimmed by 4 bases and V by 5 bases; bases with no gene match: 4. This CDR3 contains 14 residues. CDR3 coding DNA: TGTGCCAGCAGTCGGACTAGCGGAATAGAGACCCAGTACTTC. Protein product: CASSRTSGIETQYF.

This chain joins TRBV12-3 or TRBV12-4 and TRBJ1-2; the match to TRBD1 covers 7 bases. V shed 8 bases and J 6 bases; nucleotides not matched to a gene: 9. This CDR3 is 13 amino acids long. The CDR3 region is CASSFRGGHGYTF. CDR3 bases: TGTGCCAGCTCCTTCAGGGGGGGGCATGGCTACACCTTC.

V gene TRBV9 combines with J gene TRBJ2-6; D is unclear. The CDR3 loop spans 14 amino acids. V dropped 1 base and J dropped 2 bases, with 4 bases sitting between them. Germline V gene data show CDR1 as SGDLS and CDR2 as YYNGEE. The CDR3 region has the DNA TGTGCCAGCAGCGTAAACACTGGGGCCAACGTCCTGACTTTC. Translation gives CASSVNTGANVLTF.

The chain employs TRBV7-2 and TRBJ2-1; D remains ambiguous. This CDR3 region has 16 residues. Germline V gene data show CDR1 as SGHTA and CDR2 as FQGNSA. Trimming shortened V by 5 bases and J by 5 bases, and 19 bases separated the two germline ends. CDR3 DNA sequence: TGTGCCAGCAGCGATCCCCTTTTTAGCCGTGACAATGAGCAGTTCTTC. It yields the protein CASSDPLFSRDNEQFF. Using reference TRBV7-2 and TRBJ2-1 for the parts outside the CDR3, the full variable domain is GAGVSQSPSNKVTEKGKDVELRCDPISGHTALYWYRQSLGQGLEFLIYFQGNSAPDKSGLPSDRFSAERTGGSVSTLTIQRTQQEDSAVYLCASSDPLFSRDNEQFFGPGTRLTVL.